These 28 T cell receptor beta chains were all obtained from the same sample, sequenced in a study of blood T cell repertoires in COVID-19. TCRdb's copy holds only in-frame clones and misses some; the assay was immunoSEQ multiplex PCR. The profile shows 270,000 or so clones, approximately 87% of them singletons. The sequencing sample was made of peripheral blood. Receptors were obtained from a woman in her thirties with COVID-19, enrolled during active disease.

The rearrangement uses TRBV11-2 and TRBJ2-1; 7 bases align to TRBD1. The CDR3 length is 17 residues. Germline V gene sequence: CDR1 SGHAT, CDR2 FQNNGV. Unmatched junction bases numbered 8, after V lost 1 base and J lost 2 bases. The CDR3 protein is CASSLAFSGQPYNEQFF. The CDR3 nucleotides are TGTGCCAGCAGCTTAGCTTTTTCGGGACAGCCCTACAATGAGCAGTTCTTC.

This clone was seen only a few times. The gene calls are TRBV19 and TRBJ1-6; D is unresolved. Trimming took 9 bases from V and 6 from J, leaving 18 bases between them. Germline V gene sequence: CDR1 LNHDA, CDR2 SQIVND (reference sequence). This CDR3 spans 15 amino acids. The CDR3 is CASADWTPFNSPLHF. CDR3 nucleotides: TGTGCCAGCGCAGATTGGACTCCATTTAATTCACCCCTCCACTTT.

This chain uses TRBV5-1 with TRBJ2-7; 11 bases are shared with TRBD1. The CDR3 has 15 residues. In germline, CDR1 is SGHRS, CDR2 YFSETQ. The V and J ends lost 4 bases and 3 bases, in that order; junction bases with no gene match: 6. The CDR3: CASSSRDRGGYEQYF. The CDR3 nucleotides are TGCGCCAGCAGCAGCCGGGACAGGGGGGGCTACGAGCAGTACTTC.

The chain joins TRBV6-5 to TRBJ2-1, with 7 bases aligning to TRBD1. CDR3 length equals 15 residues. CDR1 and CDR2 from the germline V gene are MNHEY and SVGAGI. V shed 5 bases, J shed 0 bases, and the junction held 4 bases outside the gene matches. The CDR3 DNA reads as TGTGCCAGCAGTACCGGGACAGCCTCCTACAATGAGCAGTTCTTC. Residues: CASSTGTASYNEQFF.

CDR3 nucleotides: TGCGCCAGCAGCTCCAGGGGACAGGGGGCTTATGGCTACACCTTC. This codes for CASSSRGQGAYGYTF. The chain carries TRBV5-1 and TRBJ1-2; 12 bases fit TRBD1. The length of the CDR3 is 15 residues. Per the germline V gene, CDR1 is SGHRS and CDR2 is YFSETQ. Trimming took 3 bases from V and 5 from J; bases not matched to a gene: 5. Looking up the rest from reference TRBV5-1 and TRBJ1-2 gives the full variable domain: KAGVTQTPRYLIKTRGQQVTLSCSPISGHRSVSWYQQTPGQGLQFLFEYFSETQRNKGNFPGRFSGRQFSNSRSEMNVSTLELGDSALYLCASSSRGQGAYGYTFGSGTRLTVV.

This chain uses TRBV11-2 with TRBJ1-2; no definite D call. V dropped 1 base and J dropped 4 bases, with 10 bases sitting between them. CDR3 length: 14 amino acids. The germline CDR1 and CDR2 sequences are SGHAT and FQNNGV. The CDR3 nucleotides are TGTGCCAGCAGCTTAGGGATCTCGGGCTATGGCTACACCTTC. The encoded protein is CASSLGISGYGYTF.

This clone was recorded only once. Within the sample, other DNA sequences also encode this same CDR3. The chain joins TRBV5-1 to TRBJ2-3; D gene ambiguous. The CDR3 is made up of 12 amino acids. CDR1 SGHRS and CDR2 YFSETQ come from the germline V gene. Between the trimmed V and J ends, which lost 2 bases and 4 bases, there was a span of 5 bases. DNA of the CDR3: TGCGCCAGCAGCTTATTAGCAGATACGCAGTATTTT. Translation: CASSLLADTQYF.

The rearrangement links TRBV10-1 to TRBJ2-1, with 9 nucleotides matching TRBD1. Per the germline V gene, CDR1 is WNHNN and CDR2 is SYGVQD (reference sequence). This CDR3 is built from 15 residues. V lost 4 bases and J lost 9; bases outside the gene matches: 10. Here the CDR3 reads CASSGTGVARGEQFF. The CDR3 nucleotides are TGCGCCAGCAGTGGGACAGGGGTGGCCCGGGGTGAGCAGTTCTTC.

This clone was recorded only once. The chain couples TRBV5-1 to TRBJ1-5; TRBD1 is a possible D gene (5 bases). Germline CDR1 reads SGHRS; CDR2 reads YFSETQ. V lost 3 bases, J lost 0 bases, and 10 bases lay in between. CDR3 length: 15 amino acids. This CDR3 is CASSSGTDSNQPQHF. CDR3 coding DNA: TGCGCCAGCAGCTCCGGGACTGATAGCAATCAGCCCCAGCATTTT.

V and J are TRBV19 and TRBJ1-4; D unclear. The CDR3 loop spans 14 amino acids. Trimming removed 6 bases at V and 0 bases at J, with 8 bases between. Germline V CDR1 and CDR2: LNHDA, SQIVND (reference sequence). In DNA, the CDR3 is TGTGCCAGTAGGACACTTACAACTAATGAAAAACTGTTTTTT. Residues: CASRTLTTNEKLFF.

This clone turned up a few times. The chain combines TRBV3-1 (or the pseudogene TRBV3-2) with TRBJ1-2; possibly TRBD1 for D (6 bases). Per germline, CDR1 LGHDT and CDR2 YNNKEL (reference sequence). The CDR3 has 13 residues. The V end lost 4 bases, the J end lost 8 bases, and 14 bases lay between the germline ends. The CDR3 spells CASSPLGAQGYTF. For the CDR3, the DNA is TGTGCCAGCAGCCCCCTGGGGGCGCAAGGCTACACCTTC.

V is TRBV7-4 and J is TRBJ1-4, with D maybe TRBD1 (6 bases). Trimming cost V 5 bases and J 0 bases, with 19 bases left between them. The CDR3 runs 18 residues. In germline, CDR1 is SGHVT, CDR2 SQSDAQ. The CDR3 DNA reads as TGTGCCAGCAGCCCAGGGGAGTGGGGGACGACAACTAATGAAAAACTGTTTTTT. Protein: CASSPGEWGTTTNEKLFF.

The CDR3 loop reads CASSPGGWSTGELFF. Here the CDR3 DNA reads TGTGCCAGCAGCCCGGGGGGATGGAGCACCGGGGAGCTGTTTTTT. The gene calls are TRBV7-9 and TRBJ2-2; 7 bases are shared with TRBD2. Germline loops: CDR1 SEHNR, CDR2 FQNEAQ (reference sequence). The CDR3 spans 15 residues. Trimming removed 5 bases from V and 4 bases from J; junction bases left unmatched: 7.

The rearrangement links TRBV11-2 to TRBJ1-2; a weak D match, TRBD1 (5 bases). The germline CDR1 and CDR2 sequences are SGHAT and FQNNGV. The CDR3 has 12 amino acids. Between the trimmed V and J ends, which lost 8 bases and 4 bases, there was a span of 11 bases. As DNA, the CDR3 is TGTGCCAGCTATAACAGGCTCTATGGCTACACCTTC. Translated: CASYNRLYGYTF.

The rearrangement links TRBV19 to TRBJ1-2, with 8 bases identical to TRBD1. This CDR3 is 14 amino acids long. J was trimmed by 4 bases and V by 7 bases; bases with no gene match: 8. From germline, CDR1 is LNHDA and CDR2 SQIVND (reference sequence). CDR3 coding DNA: TGTGCCAGTATCCCGACAGGGGTGGGCTATGGCTACACCTTC. Amino acids: CASIPTGVGYGYTF.

This chain links TRBV9 with TRBJ1-6; D gene unclear. Germline V gives CDR1 SGDLS, CDR2 YYNGEE. V was shortened by 4 bases and J by 10 bases, with 18 bases between the two germline ends. The CDR3 totals 15 residues. The CDR3 DNA reads as TGTGCCAGCAGCTCCTCGGGATCTTCGCGGTCACCCCTCCACTTT. As protein: CASSSSGSSRSPLHF.

The J gene is TRBJ1-4, the V gene TRBV5-6; D ambiguous. This CDR3 region has 15 residues. Germline V lookup: CDR1 SGHDT, CDR2 YYEEEE. Trimming removed 2 bases at V and 0 bases at J, with 8 bases between. Written as DNA, the CDR3 is TGTGCCAGCAGCTTTTCTCCTGCAACTAATGAAAAACTGTTTTTT. Its translation: CASSFSPATNEKLFF.

This clone was detected once. The gene calls are TRBV10-1 and TRBJ2-3; TRBD1 is a possible D gene (5 bases). The V end was cut by 6 bases, the J end by 2 bases, with 18 bases between. CDR1 is WNHNN and CDR2 is SYGVQD in the germline V gene (reference sequence). This CDR3 has 16 residues. CDR3 coding DNA: TGCGCCAGCAGCGAATCGAGGACACTAAACACAGATACGCAGTATTTT. This codes for CASSESRTLNTDTQYF.

The genes are TRBV15 and TRBJ1-1, with 7 bases aligning to TRBD1. Germline trimming cut 1 base from V and 3 bases from J; bases unmatched to any gene: 11. The germline gives CDR1 LNHNV, CDR2 YYDKDF (reference sequence). This CDR3 spans 17 amino acids. The CDR3 spells CATSRVFRGGEDTEAFF. The DNA for the CDR3 is TGTGCCACCAGCAGAGTGTTTAGAGGGGGCGAGGACACTGAAGCTTTCTTT.

V usage is TRBV21-1 and J usage is TRBJ2-7; no check of the table's D call, TRBD1, against the DNA was made. TRBV21-1 is a pseudogene. This CDR3 has 14 amino acids. CDR3 amino acids: CASSNGHIWGEQYF. As DNA, the CDR3 is TGTGCCAGCAGCAATGGACACATTTGGGGAGAGCAGTACTTC.

This chain links TRBV19 with TRBJ1-4; D unresolved. This CDR3 is 14 amino acids long. Per the germline V gene, CDR1 is LNHDA and CDR2 is SQIVND (reference sequence). The V end was cut by 2 bases, the J end by 8 bases, with 12 bases between. The CDR3 reads CASSIRLGSEKLFF. The CDR3 DNA reads as TGTGCCAGTAGTATACGGCTGGGCTCGGAAAAACTGTTTTTT.

The rearrangement links TRBV5-1 to TRBJ1-1; weak D call: TRBD1 (5 bases). Between the trimmed V and J ends, which lost 3 bases and 1 base, there was a span of 10 bases. Germline lookup yields CDR1 SGHRS and CDR2 YFSETQ. CDR3 size: 14 residues. CDR3 region: CASSSQGWNTEAFF. The DNA for the CDR3 is TGCGCCAGCAGCTCCCAGGGTTGGAACACTGAAGCTTTCTTT.

The V and J genes are TRBV2 and TRBJ2-3; a possible D gene is TRBD1 (6 bases). Germline V lookup: CDR1 SNHLY, CDR2 FYNNEI. The length of the CDR3 is 15 residues. V was clipped by 5 bases and J by 1 base, with 13 bases between them. The CDR3 here is CASSTQGMGTDTQYF. The CDR3 region has the DNA TGTGCCAGCAGTACACAGGGTATGGGCACAGATACGCAGTATTTT.

This chain links TRBV11-3 with TRBJ2-2, with 7 bases lining up with TRBD1. The ends lost 5 bases at V and 1 base at J; junction bases unmatched: 4. Per germline, CDR1 SGHNT and CDR2 YENEEA. This CDR3 has 15 residues. CDR3 region: CASSPGQLNTGELFF. The CDR3 DNA sequence: TGTGCCAGCAGCCCGGGACAGCTGAACACCGGGGAGCTGTTTTTT.

The V gene is TRBV11-2, the J gene TRBJ1-2, with 7 bases identical to TRBD1. CDR3 size: 14 residues. With 5 bases clipped from V and 4 bases from J, the junction kept 7 bases outside the gene matches. Germline lookup yields CDR1 SGHAT and CDR2 FQNNGV. The CDR3 region is CASSLTGASYGYTF. CDR3 coding DNA: TGTGCCAGCAGCCTAACAGGGGCCTCCTATGGCTACACCTTC. Filled out from reference TRBV11-2 and TRBJ1-2, the complete variable domain reads EAGVAQSPRYKIIEKRQSVAFWCNPISGHATLYWYQQILGQGPKLLIQFQNNGVVDDSQLPKDRFSAERLKGVDSTLKIQPAKLEDSAVYLCASSLTGASYGYTFGSGTRLTVV.

V is TRBV11-2 and J is TRBJ2-3; 10 bases align to TRBD2. Germline V CDR1 and CDR2: SGHAT, FQNNGV. V was pared by 2 bases and J by 0 bases, with 8 bases of the junction left unmatched. The CDR3 spans 18 residues. CDR3 sequence reads: CASSLLAGAQPSTDTQYF. CDR3 DNA sequence: TGTGCCAGCAGCTTACTAGCGGGGGCCCAACCGAGCACAGATACGCAGTATTTT.

The V and J genes are TRBV5-4 and TRBJ2-7; TRBD2 matches at 12 bases. The length of the CDR3 is 16 residues. In germline, CDR1 is SGHNT, CDR2 YYREEE (reference sequence). Germline trimming cut 4 bases from V and 2 bases from J; bases unmatched to any gene: 7. CDR3 coding DNA: TGTGCCAGCAGCCCCGGGGCTAGCGGGGGGGCCTACGAGCAGTACTTC. Translating it yields CASSPGASGGAYEQYF.

The V call is TRBV19, the J call TRBJ2-7; D perhaps matches TRBD1 (6 bases). V shed 8 bases and J shed 3 bases, with 14 bases lying between them. The CDR3 spans 13 residues. CDR1 LNHDA and CDR2 SQIVND come from the germline V gene (reference sequence). The CDR3 is CASAQGYLYEQYF. CDR3 DNA: TGTGCCAGTGCGCAGGGGTATCTCTACGAGCAGTACTTC.